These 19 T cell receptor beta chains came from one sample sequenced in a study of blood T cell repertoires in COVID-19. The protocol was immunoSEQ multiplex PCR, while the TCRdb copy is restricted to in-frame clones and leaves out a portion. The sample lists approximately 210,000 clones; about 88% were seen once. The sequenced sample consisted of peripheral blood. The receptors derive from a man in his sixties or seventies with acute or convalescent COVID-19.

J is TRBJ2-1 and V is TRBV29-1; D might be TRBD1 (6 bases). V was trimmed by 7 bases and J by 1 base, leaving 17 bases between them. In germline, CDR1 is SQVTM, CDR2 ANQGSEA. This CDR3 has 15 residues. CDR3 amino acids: CSARRGGFSYNEQFF. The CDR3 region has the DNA TGCAGCGCTAGAAGAGGGGGTTTTTCCTACAATGAGCAGTTCTTC.

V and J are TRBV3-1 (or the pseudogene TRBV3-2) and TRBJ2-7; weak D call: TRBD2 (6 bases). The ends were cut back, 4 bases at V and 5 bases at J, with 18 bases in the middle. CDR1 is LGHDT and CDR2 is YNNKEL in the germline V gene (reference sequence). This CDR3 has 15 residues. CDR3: CASSPRSLASHEQYF. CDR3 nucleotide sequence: TGTGCCAGCAGCCCGAGGAGTCTAGCGTCCCACGAGCAGTACTTC.

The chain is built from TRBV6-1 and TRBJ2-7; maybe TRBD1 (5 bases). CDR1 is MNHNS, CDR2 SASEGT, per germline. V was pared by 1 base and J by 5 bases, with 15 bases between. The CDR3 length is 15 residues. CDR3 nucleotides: TGTGCCAGCAGTGAAGTGGGGCTAGTTTCCGACGAGCAGTACTTC. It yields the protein CASSEVGLVSDEQYF.

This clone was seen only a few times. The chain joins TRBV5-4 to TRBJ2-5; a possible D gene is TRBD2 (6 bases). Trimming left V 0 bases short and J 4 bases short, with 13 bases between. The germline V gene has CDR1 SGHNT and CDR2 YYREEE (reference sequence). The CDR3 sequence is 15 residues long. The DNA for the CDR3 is TGTGCCAGCAGCTTGGCCAGCAGGAGGGGAGAGACCCAGTACTTC. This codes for CASSLASRRGETQYF.

The CDR3 DNA reads TGTGCCAGCAGCAGGGGTCGCACTGAAGCTTTCTTT. Translated, it gives CASSRGRTEAFF. The chain is built from TRBV6-5 and TRBJ1-1, with D perhaps TRBD1 (6 bases). The germline CDR1 and CDR2 sequences are MNHEY and SVGAGI. Trimming shortened V by 6 bases and J by 4 bases, and 9 bases separated the two germline ends. The CDR3 runs to 12 residues.

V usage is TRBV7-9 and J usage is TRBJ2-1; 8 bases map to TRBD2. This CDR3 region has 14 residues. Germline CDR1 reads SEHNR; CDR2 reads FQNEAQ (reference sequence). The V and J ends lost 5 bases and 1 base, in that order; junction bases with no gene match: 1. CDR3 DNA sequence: TGTGCCAGCAGCACTAGCGGTTCCTACAATGAGCAGTTCTTC. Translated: CASSTSGSYNEQFF.

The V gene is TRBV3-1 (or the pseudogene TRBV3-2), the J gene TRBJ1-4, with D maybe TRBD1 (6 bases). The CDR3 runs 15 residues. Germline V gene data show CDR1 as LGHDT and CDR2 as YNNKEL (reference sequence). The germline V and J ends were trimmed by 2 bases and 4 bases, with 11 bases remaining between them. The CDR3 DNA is TGTGCCAGCAGCCAACAGGGGACGAATAATGAAAAACTGTTTTTT. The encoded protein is CASSQQGTNNEKLFF.

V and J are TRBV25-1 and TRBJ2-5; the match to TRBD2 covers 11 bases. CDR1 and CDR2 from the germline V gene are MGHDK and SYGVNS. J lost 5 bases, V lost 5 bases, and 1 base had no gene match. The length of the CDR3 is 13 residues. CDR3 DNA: TGTGCCAGCAGTACTAGCGGGAGCGAGACCCAGTACTTC. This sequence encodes CASSTSGSETQYF.

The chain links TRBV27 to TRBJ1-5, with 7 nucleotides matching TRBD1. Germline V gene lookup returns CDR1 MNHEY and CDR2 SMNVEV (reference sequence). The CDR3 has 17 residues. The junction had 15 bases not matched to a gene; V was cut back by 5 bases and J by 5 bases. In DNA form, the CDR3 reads TGTGCCAGCAGTCCTTATCTGGGGGACAGTTCACATCAGCCCCAGCATTTT. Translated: CASSPYLGDSSHQPQHF.

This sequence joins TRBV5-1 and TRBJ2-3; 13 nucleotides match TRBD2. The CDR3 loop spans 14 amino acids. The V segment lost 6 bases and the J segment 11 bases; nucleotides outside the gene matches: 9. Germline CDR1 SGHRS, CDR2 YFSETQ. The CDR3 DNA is TGCGCCAGCACCGGGACTAGCGGGACGGGGCAGCAGTATTTT. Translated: CASTGTSGTGQQYF.

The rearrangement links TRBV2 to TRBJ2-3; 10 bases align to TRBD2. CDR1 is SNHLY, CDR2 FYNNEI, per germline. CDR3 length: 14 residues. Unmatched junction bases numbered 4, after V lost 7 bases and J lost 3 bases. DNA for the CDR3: TGTGCCAGCATACTAGCGGGATGGACAGATACGCAGTATTTT. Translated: CASILAGWTDTQYF.

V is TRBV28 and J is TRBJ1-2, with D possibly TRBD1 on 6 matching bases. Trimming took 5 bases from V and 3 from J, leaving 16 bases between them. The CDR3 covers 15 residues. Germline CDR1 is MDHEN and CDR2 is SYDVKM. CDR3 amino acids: CASSTLGGRDYGYTF. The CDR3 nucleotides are TGTGCCAGCAGTACCCTTGGGGGCCGAGACTATGGCTACACCTTC.

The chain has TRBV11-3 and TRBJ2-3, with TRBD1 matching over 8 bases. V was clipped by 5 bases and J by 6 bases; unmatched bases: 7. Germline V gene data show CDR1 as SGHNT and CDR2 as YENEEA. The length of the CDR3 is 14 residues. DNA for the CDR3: TGTGCCAGCAGCCAAGACAGGGGTCAGGATACGCAGTATTTT. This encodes CASSQDRGQDTQYF.

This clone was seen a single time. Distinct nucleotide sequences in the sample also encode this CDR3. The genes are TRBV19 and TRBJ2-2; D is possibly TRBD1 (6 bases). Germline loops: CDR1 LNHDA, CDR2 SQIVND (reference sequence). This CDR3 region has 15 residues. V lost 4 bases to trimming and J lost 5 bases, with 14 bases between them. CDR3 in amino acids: CASSRVRGRTGELFF. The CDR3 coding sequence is TGTGCCAGTAGTAGGGTCAGGGGAAGAACCGGGGAGCTGTTTTTT.

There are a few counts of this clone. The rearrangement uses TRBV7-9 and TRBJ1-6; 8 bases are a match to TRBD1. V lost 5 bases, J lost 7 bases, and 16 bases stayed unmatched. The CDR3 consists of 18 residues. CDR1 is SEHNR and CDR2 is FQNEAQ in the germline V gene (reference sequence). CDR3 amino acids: CASSHPTDRGGWNSPLHF. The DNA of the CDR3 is TGTGCCAGCAGCCACCCCACCGACAGGGGAGGATGGAATTCACCCCTCCACTTT.

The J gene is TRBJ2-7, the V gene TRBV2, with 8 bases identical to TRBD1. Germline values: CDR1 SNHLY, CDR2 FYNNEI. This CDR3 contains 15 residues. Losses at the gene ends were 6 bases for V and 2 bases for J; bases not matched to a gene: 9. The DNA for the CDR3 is TGTGCCAGCAGCCTCGGACAGGGTCGGACCTACGAGCAGTACTTC. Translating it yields CASSLGQGRTYEQYF.

CDR3 loop: CAISSARRGNTEAFF. The CDR3, as DNA: TGTGCCATCAGTTCCGCGAGGCGGGGGAATACTGAAGCTTTCTTT. This chain links TRBV10-3 with TRBJ1-1, with D possibly being TRBD1 (5 bases). Trimming shortened V by 5 bases and J by 5 bases, and 18 bases separated the two germline ends. CDR3 length: 15 amino acids. Germline-derived CDR1 and CDR2 are ENHRY and SYGVKD.

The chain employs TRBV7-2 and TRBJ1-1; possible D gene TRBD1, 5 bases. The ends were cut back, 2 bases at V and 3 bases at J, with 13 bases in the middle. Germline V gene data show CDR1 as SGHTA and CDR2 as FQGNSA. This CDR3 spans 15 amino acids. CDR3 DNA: TGTGCCAGCAGCTTAATGTGGGGCGGGGACACTGAAGCTTTCTTT. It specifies CASSLMWGGDTEAFF.

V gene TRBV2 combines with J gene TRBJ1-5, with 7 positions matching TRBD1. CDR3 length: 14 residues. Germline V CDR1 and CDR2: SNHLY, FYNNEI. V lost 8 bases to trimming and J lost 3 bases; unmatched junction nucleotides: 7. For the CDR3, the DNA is TGTGCCAGCCATATCGGGACAGTCAATCAGCCCCAGCATTTT. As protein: CASHIGTVNQPQHF. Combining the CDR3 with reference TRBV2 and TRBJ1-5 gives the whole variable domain EPEVTQTPSHQVTQMGQEVILRCVPISNHLYFYWYRQILGQKVEFLVSFYNNEISEKSEIFDDQFSVERPDGSNFTLKIRSTKLEDSAMYFCASHIGTVNQPQHFGDGTRLSIL.